This T cell receptor beta chain derives from a study of T-cell reconstitution after alpha-beta-depleted transplantation in children. Whole-study findings and limits: Diversity and T-cell counts at one year after transplant derived mostly from new T cells. Reportedly, alpha-beta T cells present about two months post-transplant originated from several hundred expanded clones of graft origin. Some patients' high day-60 TCRbeta diversity was attributed to recipient cells surviving conditioning.

This CDR3 is 16 amino acids long. Germline-derived CDR1 and CDR2 are MGHRA and YSYEKL. After removal of 3 bases from V and 2 bases from J, the junction contained 9 bases not matched to a gene. Preparation of the TCRbeta library used unique molecular identifiers. TCRdb processed the PCR reads anew with MiXCR; each CDR3 protein has one entry. The table lists around 100,000 distinct CDR3 sequences, 7% to 8% of them singletons. This clonotype has at least ten counts. Its antigen is undetermined. Specimen: PBMCs, collected before TCRalphabeta/CD19-depleted stem cell transplant. The receptor comes from a boy aged 2 to 9 with acute lymphoblastic leukemia, due to receive a stem cell transplant. V gene TRBV4-1 combines with J gene TRBJ2-5, with 7 bases that match TRBD2. CDR3 in DNA: TGCGCCAGCAGCCAGGGTTCGAGCGGGGCGCAAGAGACCCAGTACTTC. This sequence encodes CASSQGSSGAQETQYF.